A selection of T cell receptor beta chains follows, all from one sample in a study of shared clonotypes between healthy human individuals. The data were produced by immunoSEQ multiplex PCR, yet TCRdb's version contains in-frame clones alone and is incomplete. The profile shows approximately 1.1 million clones, approximately 80% of them singletons. Sequencing was performed on memory CD4+ T cells from PBMCs. The receptors originated from a man younger than 35 in good health. Some clones in this sample may be carry-over from other donors' samples. CDR3s include the opening cysteine and the closing phenylalanine or tryptophan. D genes are given only for firm matches. Not all rows give a size; the values are once, few, many and, for expanded clones, a class.

v_call	d_call	clone_size	j_call	cdr3_length	cdr3_nt	cdr3_aa
TRBV19	TRBD2	NA	TRBJ2-3	15	TGTGCCAGTAGAACTCGGGAGGGTAACACAGATACGCAGTATTTT	CASRTREGNTDTQYF
TRBV5-1	TRBD2	NA	TRBJ2-1	18	TGCGCCAGCAGCACGGGACTAGCGGGAGGGAGCTCCTACAATGAGCAGTTCTTC	CASSTGLAGGSSYNEQFF
TRBV21-1	NA	NA	TRBJ2-3	14	TGTGCCAGCAGCGGACCCAAAAACACAGATACGCAGTATTTT	CASSGPKNTDTQYF
TRBV11-2	TRBD1	NA	TRBJ2-7	14	TGTGCCAGCAGCTGGACAGGGCCAACCTACGAGCAGTACTTC	CASSWTGPTYEQYF
TRBV6-1	NA	NA	TRBJ2-6	14	TGTGCCAGCCGGATTATTGCTGGGGCCAACGTCCTGACTTTC	CASRIIAGANVLTF
TRBV10-3	TRBD1	few	TRBJ1-1	12	TGTGCCATCAGACCGGGACAGGGAGGTTCTTTCTTT	CAIRPGQGGSFF
TRBV7-6	TRBD1	NA	TRBJ1-5	14	TGTGCCAGCAGCCAAGGGACAGGGAATCAGCCCCAGCATTTT	CASSQGTGNQPQHF
TRBV2	TRBD1	NA	TRBJ1-1	17	TGTGCCAGCAGTGCCGGGACAGGGGCGGGAAAGTTGGGGAAAGCTTTCTTT	CASSAGTGAGKLGKAFF
TRBV29-1	NA	NA	TRBJ2-7	13	TGCAGCGTAACAGGGGACTCGTCCTACGAGCAGTACTTC	CSVTGDSSYEQYF
TRBV21-1	NA	NA	TRBJ2-2	14	TGTGCCAGCAGCAAAGGAGGGCGAAACGGGGAGCTGTTTTTT	CASSKGGRNGELFF
TRBV2	NA	NA	TRBJ1-4	12	TGTGCCAGCAGAGGGCTATATGAAAAACTGTTTTTT	CASRGLYEKLFF
TRBV2	TRBD1	NA	TRBJ2-2	15	TGTGCCAGCAGTGAAGGCAGGGGGCTGGCCGGGGAGCTGTTTTTT	CASSEGRGLAGELFF
TRBV5-8	TRBD1	NA	TRBJ2-7	15	TGTGCCAGCAGCCCCCGGGACAGTAGGACCTACGAGCAGTACTTC	CASSPRDSRTYEQYF
TRBV2	NA	few	TRBJ2-2	13	TGTGCCAGCAGTGAAGGGGTGGACGGGGAGCTGTTTTTT	CASSEGVDGELFF
TRBV20-1	NA	NA	TRBJ2-1	11	TGCAGTGCTAGAGATAACCATGAGCAGTTCTTC	CSARDNHEQFF
TRBV6-4	TRBD2	NA	TRBJ2-3	15	TGTGCCAGCAGTCGACTAGCGGGAAGCACAGATACGCAGTATTTT	CASSRLAGSTDTQYF
TRBV19	NA	NA	TRBJ2-7	13	TGTGCCAGTAGTAGGACACCTTCCTACGAGCAGTACTTC	CASSRTPSYEQYF
TRBV18	TRBD1	once	TRBJ2-7	13	TGTGCCAGCTCATTAGGGACAGGGTACGAGCAGTACTTC	CASSLGTGYEQYF
TRBV5-8	NA	NA	TRBJ2-7	13	TGTGCCAGCAGCTTGTTTCGCTCCTACGAGCAGTACTTC	CASSLFRSYEQYF
TRBV9	TRBD2	NA	TRBJ2-7	15	TGTGCCAGCAGCGCTTCGGCGGGAGGGTGGAACGAGCAGTACTTC	CASSASAGGWNEQYF
TRBV28	NA	once	TRBJ2-7	13	TGTGCCAGCAGTTTATGGGGCTACTACGAGCAGTACTTC	CASSLWGYYEQYF
TRBV19	NA	NA	TRBJ2-7	15	TGTGCCAGTAGTCCCGGGACTACAGGGGGTGGCGAGCAGTACTTC	CASSPGTTGGGEQYF
TRBV9	NA	few	TRBJ1-1	14	TGTGCCAGCAGCCCCGTCGGGCCCGGGAATTTAGCTTTCTTT	CASSPVGPGNLAFF
TRBV30	NA	few	TRBJ1-5	14	TGTGCCTGGAGTGTAAAACAGAAAAATCAGCCCCAGCATTTT	CAWSVKQKNQPQHF
TRBV2	NA	few	TRBJ2-2	15	TGTGCCAGCAGTGACACCCCCCTTAACACCGGGGAGCTGTTTTTT	CASSDTPLNTGELFF
TRBV10-1	NA	many	TRBJ1-2	11	TGCGCCAGCAGTGACGGCTATGGCTACACCTTC	CASSDGYGYTF
TRBV6-5	TRBD1	NA	TRBJ2-4	14	TGTGCCAGCAGTTCAGACAGGGCCGCACGCATTCAGTACTTC	CASSSDRAARIQYF
TRBV7-8	NA	few	TRBJ2-7	13	TGTGCCAGCAGCTTAGTGCGGGGCTACGAGCAGTACTTC	CASSLVRGYEQYF
TRBV21-1	NA	NA	TRBJ2-5	14	TGTGCCAGCTCACAAGGACCCCCCCGCCTTGGCCAGTACTTC	CASSQGPPRLGQYF
TRBV30	TRBD2	NA	TRBJ2-7	18	TGTGCCCTGGGGAGCGGGAGGGCCGGTAGCGGGTTCGCGAGCGAGCAGTACTTC	CALGSGRAGSGFASEQYF
TRBV11-2	NA	few	TRBJ2-1	14	TGTGCCAGCAGCTTGACTTACCTCGGCAATGAGCAGTTCTTC	CASSLTYLGNEQFF
TRBV6-5	NA	NA	TRBJ2-7	15	TGTGCCAGCAGTTACGACCCCGGCGCTACCTACGAGCAGTACTTC	CASSYDPGATYEQYF
TRBV2	TRBD1	NA	TRBJ1-5	18	TGTGCCAGCAGTCGGAGCCGCCCGGACAGGGATAGCAATCAGCCCCAGCATTTT	CASSRSRPDRDSNQPQHF
TRBV18	TRBD2	NA	TRBJ2-3	16	TGTGCCAGCTCATCGAATCTAGCGGGAACAGCAGATACGCAGTATTTT	CASSSNLAGTADTQYF
TRBV6-1	NA	NA	TRBJ2-2	14	TGTGCCGCCCGGACCCTCGTGGGCACCGGGGAGCTGTTTTTT	CAARTLVGTGELFF
TRBV6-1	TRBD2	NA	TRBJ2-5	13	TGTGCCAGCAGTAGGACTAGCCTGGAGACCCAGTACTTC	CASSRTSLETQYF
TRBV6-1	TRBD1	NA	TRBJ2-5	17	TGTGCCAGCAGTGAATGGGGTAGGGACAGGTACCAAGAGACCCAGTACTTC	CASSEWGRDRYQETQYF
TRBV5-4	NA	NA	TRBJ2-7	12	TGTGCCAGCAGCATACAGGGCTACGAGCAGTACTTC	CASSIQGYEQYF
TRBV6-1	NA	NA	TRBJ2-5	13	TGTGCCAGCAGTGGAAACACGAGAGGGACCCAGTACTTC	CASSGNTRGTQYF
TRBV28	TRBD2	once	TRBJ2-7	18	TGTGCCAGCAGTTTATCTTCAGGCGGGTGGGCTAGCGGGTACGAGCAGTACTTC	CASSLSSGGWASGYEQYF
TRBV2	NA	NA	TRBJ2-7	12	TGTGCCAGCAGTCGAACTGCTTACGAGCAGTACTTC	CASSRTAYEQYF
TRBV7-9	TRBD1	NA	TRBJ2-7	15	TGTGCCAGCAGCTCTCCGGACAGGGGACCCTACAAGCAGTACTTC	CASSSPDRGPYKQYF
TRBV2	TRBD1	NA	TRBJ1-2	16	TGTGCCAGCAGTGAAAGGACAGGAGTCGACCTCTATGGCTACACCTTC	CASSERTGVDLYGYTF
TRBV7-2	NA	once	TRBJ2-7	12	TGTGCCAGCAGCTATGACCAGCTGGAGCAGTACTTC	CASSYDQLEQYF
TRBV5-1	NA	NA	TRBJ1-2	12	TGCGCCAGCAGCGATGACACGTATGGCTACACCTTC	CASSDDTYGYTF
TRBV9	TRBD1	NA	TRBJ2-7	15	TGTGCCAGCAGCGAGGGGACAGGGTCGACCTACGAGCAGTACTTC	CASSEGTGSTYEQYF
TRBV5-1	TRBD2	NA	TRBJ2-2	16	TGCGCCAGCAGCCCCCCACTAGCGGGACGCACCGGGGAGCTGTTTTTT	CASSPPLAGRTGELFF
TRBV18	NA	NA	TRBJ2-7	15	TGTGCCAGCTCACCATCTCGGGACATGCTCCACGAGCAGTACTTC	CASSPSRDMLHEQYF
TRBV4-3	TRBD2	NA	TRBJ2-1	15	TGCGCCAGCAGCCAAAGTCTAGCGGCCTACAATGAGCAGTTCTTC	CASSQSLAAYNEQFF
TRBV14	NA	many	TRBJ1-4	12	TGTGCCAGCAGCCCACGGGGGGAAAAACTGTTTTTT	CASSPRGEKLFF
TRBV1	NA	NA	TRBJ2-3	17	TGCACCAGCACCCTACTACCGGGTTACACTAGCACAGATACGCAGTATTTT	CTSTLLPGYTSTDTQYF
TRBV5-1	TRBD1	NA	TRBJ1-2	15	TGCGCCAGCAGCAAACGGGACAGCTCCACGGAGGGCTACACCTTC	CASSKRDSSTEGYTF
TRBV29-1	NA	NA	TRBJ2-1	11	TGCAGCGTTGAAGATCTCAATGAGCAGTTCTTC	CSVEDLNEQFF
TRBV5-4	TRBD1	once	TRBJ2-3	16	TGTGCCAGCAGCTCGATGCGACAGGGAAGCACAGATACGCAGTATTTT	CASSSMRQGSTDTQYF
TRBV6-4	TRBD2	NA	TRBJ2-1	15	TGTGCCAGCAGTGAGGAGTTGGGACTACCGAACGAGCAGTTCTTC	CASSEELGLPNEQFF